A selection of T cell receptor beta chains follows, all from one sample in a study of graft-versus-host responses after intestinal transplantation. Profiled with immunoSEQ multiplex PCR; TCRdb holds only in-frame clones, not every one. The data hold about 8,400 clones, with roughly 70% observed a single time. The sequencing here drew on ileum tissue, taken nearly 500 days after intestinal transplant. All receptors come from a human patient who received an intestinal transplant, so some T cells may come from the graft donor. Each CDR3 is given without its conserved first and last residue.

>TRBV18|14
ASSPPWGQAGNEQF
>TRBV11-3|14
ASSLEQGASYNEQF
>TRBV30|10
AWSQANTEAF
>TRBV18|11
ASSLAGGDEQF
>TRBV9|12
ASGLAGVGGELF
>TRBV4-1|12
ASSQREFGGELF
>TRBV10-2|13
ASSESGGRAYEQY
>TRBV5-1|12
ASHEPGPLNEQF
>TRBV5-1|13
ASSLGRVNTGELF
>TRBV2|12
ASSDGVSSYEQY
>TRBV2|12
ASSASGTYNEQF
>TRBV11-2|12
ASSFPRRSYGYT
>TRBV4-2|13
ASSLSGRGTDTQY
>TRBV7-2|13
ASSPGEGRVHGYT